The 9 T cell receptor beta chains presented below share a single source sample, sequenced in a study of blood T cell repertoires in COVID-19. Generated by immunoSEQ multiplex PCR, the TCRdb table keeps only in-frame clones and is missing some. The data contain some 370,000 clones, roughly nine tenths of them singletons. Sequenced: peripheral blood. The receptors come from a man aged 40-55 years with acute or convalescent COVID-19.

As to this clone: A read error may produce the germline difference seen at one junction end. Here the CDR3 reads CASSLGSGFENEQFF. CDR3 coding DNA: TGCGCCAGCAGCTTAGGCTCCGGGTTTGAGAATGAGCAGTTCTTC. V and J are TRBV7-9 and TRBJ2-1, with D unresolved. The CDR3 spans 15 residues. CDR1 is SEHNR, CDR2 FQNEAQ, per germline (reference sequence).

The chain links TRBV3-1 (or the pseudogene TRBV3-2) to TRBJ1-1; TRBD1 aligns across 11 bases. This CDR3 is 14 amino acids long. The germline V gene has CDR1 LGHDT and CDR2 YNNKEL (reference sequence). After removal of 4 bases from V and 10 bases from J, the junction contained 8 bases not matched to a gene. The CDR3, as DNA: TGTGCCAGCAGCCCCGGGACAGGGGGTCATGGAGCTTTCTTT. It specifies CASSPGTGGHGAFF.

This chain connects TRBV2 to TRBJ2-5, with D possibly matching TRBD2 (6 bases). V lost 7 bases to trimming and J lost 2 bases, with 8 bases between them. Germline assignment: CDR1 SNHLY and CDR2 FYNNEI. The CDR3 loop spans 12 amino acids. The CDR3 loop is CASKRGQETQYF. CDR3 DNA: TGTGCCAGCAAACGGGGGCAAGAGACCCAGTACTTC.

The chain combines TRBV28 with TRBJ1-2; tentative D call: TRBD1 (6 bases). The V end was cut by 8 bases, the J end by 4 bases, with 14 bases between. Germline V gene lookup returns CDR1 MDHEN and CDR2 SYDVKM. This CDR3 has 13 residues. The DNA of the CDR3 is TGTGCCAGCGCGTTACAGGGCAGCTATGGCTACACCTTC. Protein: CASALQGSYGYTF.

The chain has TRBV18 and TRBJ2-1; TRBD1 matches at 10 bases. V trimming: 6 bases; J trimming: 4 bases; junction bases outside the gene matches: 6. The CDR3 covers 15 residues. In germline, CDR1 is KGHSH, CDR2 LQKENI. The CDR3 protein is CASSLSGQGYNEQFF. In DNA, the CDR3 is TGTGCCAGCTCTCTATCGGGACAGGGGTACAATGAGCAGTTCTTC.

This clone came up a few times. The chain recombines TRBV2 with TRBJ1-1, with 7 bases lining up with TRBD1. Looked up from germline, CDR1 is SNHLY and CDR2 is FYNNEI. The CDR3 length is 13 residues. Losses at the gene ends were 9 bases for V and 4 bases for J; bases not matched to a gene: 8. The CDR3 loop reads CARRQGSGTEAFF. The CDR3 DNA is TGTGCCAGAAGACAGGGTAGTGGCACTGAAGCTTTCTTT.

The CDR3: CASSQDRGHGNEQFF. The CDR3 DNA follows: TGTGCCAGCAGTCAGGACAGGGGGCATGGCAATGAGCAGTTCTTC. V usage is TRBV27 and J usage is TRBJ2-1, with 11 bases lining up with TRBD1. Germline trimming cut 5 bases from V and 6 bases from J; bases unmatched to any gene: 6. CDR1 and CDR2 (germline): MNHEY, SMNVEV (reference sequence). CDR3 length: 15 residues.

The rearrangement joins TRBV9 to TRBJ1-4; possible D gene TRBD1, 6 bases. Trimming took 0 bases from V and 7 from J, leaving 13 bases between them. Germline assignment: CDR1 SGDLS and CDR2 YYNGEE. The CDR3 is 15 amino acids. The CDR3 is CASSVGTGWAEKLFF. The CDR3 region has the DNA TGTGCCAGCAGCGTAGGAACAGGGTGGGCTGAAAAACTGTTTTTT.

On this clone: The sample has other DNA sequences that encode this CDR3 too. V and J are TRBV7-9 and TRBJ2-5, with 8 bases that match TRBD2. CDR3 length: 16 residues. The V gene end was trimmed by 0 bases and the J gene end by 3 bases; junction bases not matched to a gene: 6. Germline V gives CDR1 SEHNR, CDR2 FQNEAQ (reference sequence). In nucleotides, the CDR3 is TGTGCCAGCAGCTTAGCGCTAACTAGCGGTGAAGAGACCCAGTACTTC. Protein sequence: CASSLALTSGEETQYF. The full variable domain, in which reference TRBV7-9 and TRBJ2-5 provide the parts outside the CDR3, is DTGVSQNPRHKITKRGQNVTFRCDPISEHNRLYWYRQTLGQGPEFLTYFQNEAQLEKSRLLSDRFSAERPKGSFSTLEIQRTEQGDSAMYLCASSLALTSGEETQYFGPGTRLLVL.